Below are 13 T cell receptor beta chains sequenced from a single sample in a study of somatic mutations in cytotoxic T cells in rheumatoid arthritis. This table comes from immunoSEQ multiplex PCR, and its TCRdb copy is limited to in-frame clones, with some not included. Among about 4,800 clones listed, around 84% were seen once. Specimen: CD8+ T cells sorted from blood. The receptors were sampled from a woman aged 45-65 years with rheumatoid arthritis.

The genes are TRBV5-1 and TRBJ1-2; D is perhaps TRBD1 (6 bases). This CDR3 comprises 14 residues. V lost 2 bases and J 2 bases, leaving 10 bases between the germline ends. Germline values: CDR1 SGHRS, CDR2 YFSETQ. CDR3 coding DNA: TGCGCCAGCAGCTTCAAACAGGGAAACTATGGCTACACCTTC. Amino acid sequence: CASSFKQGNYGYTF.

The V gene is TRBV7-9, the J gene TRBJ2-3, with TRBD2 matching 7 bases. V lost 6 bases to trimming and J lost 1 base; unmatched junction nucleotides: 4. The CDR3 extends over 14 amino acids. Germline CDR1 SEHNR, CDR2 FQNEAQ (reference sequence). The CDR3 DNA reads as TGTGCCAGCAGAGGGGCGGGGGGCACAGATACGCAGTATTTT. Translated, it gives CASRGAGGTDTQYF.

The chain recombines TRBV11-2 with TRBJ1-1; 9 bases map to TRBD1. V lost 2 bases to trimming and J lost 6 bases; unmatched junction nucleotides: 7. Germline CDR1 and CDR2: SGHAT and FQNNGV. The CDR3 length is 15 residues. The CDR3 DNA sequence: TGTGCCAGCAGCTTACTCCGGGACAGGGAGCCTGAAGCTTTCTTT. Amino acid sequence: CASSLLRDREPEAFF.

This rearrangement joins TRBV6-1 to TRBJ1-6; a possible D gene is TRBD1 (5 bases). Germline values: CDR1 MNHNS, CDR2 SASEGT. The CDR3 spans 19 residues. V was shortened by 2 bases and J by 4 bases, with 21 bases between the two germline ends. The CDR3 region is CASSEYQGRPSAYNSPLHF. CDR3 DNA sequence: TGTGCCAGCAGTGAATACCAGGGCAGACCTTCCGCTTATAATTCACCCCTCCACTTT.

The chain employs TRBV5-4 and TRBJ2-3; D not certain. V shed 0 bases and J shed 3 bases, with 5 bases lying between them. Germline lookup yields CDR1 SGHNT and CDR2 YYREEE (reference sequence). CDR3 length: 13 amino acids. This CDR3 is CASSLARTDTQYF. CDR3 sequence (DNA): TGTGCCAGCAGCTTGGCCAGAACAGATACGCAGTATTTT.

This chain connects TRBV2 to TRBJ1-1; 10 bases map to TRBD1. The CDR3 contains 13 residues. The trim removed 5 bases at V and 5 bases at J, leaving 2 bases unmatched. Germline-derived CDR1 and CDR2 are SNHLY and FYNNEI. Here the CDR3 DNA reads TGTGCCAGCAGTTGGACAGGGGGAACTGAAGCTTTCTTT. Protein product: CASSWTGGTEAFF.

The chain employs TRBV2 and TRBJ2-1, with TRBD2 identical over 9 bases. The germline V gene encodes CDR1 SNHLY and CDR2 FYNNEI. This CDR3 comprises 15 residues. J gave up 2 bases and V 3 bases, and 2 bases lay outside the gene matches. CDR3 sequence reads: CASSDGGGAYNEQFF. CDR3 DNA sequence: TGTGCCAGCAGTGATGGCGGGGGGGCCTACAATGAGCAGTTCTTC.

The chain has TRBV9 and TRBJ2-7; a possible D gene is TRBD2 (5 bases). Between the trimmed V and J ends, which lost 2 bases and 7 bases, there was a span of 13 bases. The germline V gene encodes CDR1 SGDLS and CDR2 YYNGEE. This CDR3 has 13 amino acids. The CDR3 bases are TGTGCCAGCAGCGTCGGGGTTCGGGGAGAGCAGTACTTC. Amino acid sequence: CASSVGVRGEQYF.

The gene calls are TRBV4-2 and TRBJ2-5, with TRBD2 identical over 7 bases. The V gene's germline CDR1 is LGHNA and CDR2 YNFKEQ. V lost 0 bases and J lost 10; bases outside the gene matches: 2. This CDR3 has 12 amino acids. CDR3 sequence (DNA): TGTGCCAGCAGCCAAGACGGGGGGAGCCAGTACTTC. Its protein is CASSQDGGSQYF.

With regard to this clone: Other DNA sequences within the sample encode an identical CDR3. This rearrangement joins TRBV6-1 to TRBJ1-6; TRBD1 agrees at 7 bases. V was clipped by 4 bases and J by 13 bases; unmatched bases: 10. This CDR3 has 14 amino acids. Germline CDR1 and CDR2: MNHNS and SASEGT. CDR3 bases: TGTGCCAGCAGTGCGACAGGGCCAAGCTCCCCCCTCCACTTT. As protein: CASSATGPSSPLHF.

This clone has more than one count but fewer than ten. The chain has TRBV27 and TRBJ2-7; 7 positions agree with TRBD2. Germline trimming cut 5 bases from V and 7 bases from J; bases unmatched to any gene: 8. The length of the CDR3 is 13 residues. Germline-derived CDR1 and CDR2 are MNHEY and SMNVEV (reference sequence). This chain's CDR3 is CASSTLSGVEQYF. CDR3 bases: TGTGCCAGCAGTACCCTGAGCGGGGTTGAGCAGTACTTC.

The gene calls are TRBV2 and TRBJ2-5; TRBD1 matches at 8 bases. Germline assignment: CDR1 SNHLY and CDR2 FYNNEI. V lost 8 bases, J lost 5 bases, and 4 bases stayed unmatched. The CDR3 has 12 amino acids. As DNA, the CDR3 is TGTGCCAGCGAGGACAGGGATGAGACCCAGTACTTC. Amino acids: CASEDRDETQYF.

The chain uses TRBV6-4 and TRBJ1-6; 7 positions match TRBD1. The CDR3 runs to 15 residues. J gave up 12 bases and V 0 bases, and 8 bases lay outside the gene matches. Germline V gene lookup returns CDR1 MRHNA and CDR2 SNTAGT. The CDR3 is CASSDSSGGDRPLHF. CDR3 in DNA: TGTGCCAGCAGTGACTCGTCCGGGGGGGACAGACCCCTCCACTTT.